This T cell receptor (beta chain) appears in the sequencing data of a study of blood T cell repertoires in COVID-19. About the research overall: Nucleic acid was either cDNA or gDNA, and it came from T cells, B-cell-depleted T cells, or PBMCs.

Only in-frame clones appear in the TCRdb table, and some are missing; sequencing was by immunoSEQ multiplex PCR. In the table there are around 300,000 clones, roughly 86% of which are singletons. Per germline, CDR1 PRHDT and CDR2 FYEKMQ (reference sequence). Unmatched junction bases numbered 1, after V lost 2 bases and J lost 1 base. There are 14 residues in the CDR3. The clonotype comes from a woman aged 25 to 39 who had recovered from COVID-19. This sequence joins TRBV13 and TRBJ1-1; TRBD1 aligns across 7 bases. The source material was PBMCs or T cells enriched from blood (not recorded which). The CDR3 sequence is CASSLRGQNTEAFF. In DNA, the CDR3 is TGTGCCAGCAGCTTAAGGGGGCAGAACACTGAAGCTTTCTTT.